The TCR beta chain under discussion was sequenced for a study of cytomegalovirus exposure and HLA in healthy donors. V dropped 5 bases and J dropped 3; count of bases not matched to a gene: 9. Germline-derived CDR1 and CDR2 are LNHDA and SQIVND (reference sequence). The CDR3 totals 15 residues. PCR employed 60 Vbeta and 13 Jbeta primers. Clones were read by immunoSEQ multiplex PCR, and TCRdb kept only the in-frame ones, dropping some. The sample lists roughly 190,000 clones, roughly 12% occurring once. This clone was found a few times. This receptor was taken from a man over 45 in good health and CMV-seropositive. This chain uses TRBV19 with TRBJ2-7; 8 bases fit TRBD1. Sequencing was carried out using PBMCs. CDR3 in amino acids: CASSGQGAIIYEQYF. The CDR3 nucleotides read TGTGCCAGTAGTGGCCAGGGGGCGATTATCTACGAGCAGTACTTC. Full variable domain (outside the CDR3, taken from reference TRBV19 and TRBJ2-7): DGGITQSPKYLFRKEGQNVTLSCEQNLNHDAMYWYRQDPGQGLRLIYYSQIVNDFQKGDIAEGYSVSREKKESFPLTVTSAQKNPTAFYLCASSGQGAIIYEQYFGPGTRLTVT.